This T cell receptor (beta chain) was profiled in a study of Graves' ophthalmopathy and Graves' hyperthyroidism. Beta-chain TCR CDR3 regions were amplified from RNA transcripts. A first-round RT-PCR used HTBI primers, followed by a second-round multiplex PCR. TCRdb re-derived calls from the multiplex PCR reads in MiXCR, one entry per CDR3 protein. The table records almost 750,000 distinct CDR3 sequences, 40% of them present only once. No donor had other autoimmune disease, uncontrolled infection, pregnancy or lactation. The material sequenced was peripheral blood. The sequence derives from an adult man with Graves' ophthalmopathy.

The CDR3 DNA reads as TGTGCCAGCCGCAGGCCCAGGGGTTCACCCCTCCACTTT. Translation: CASRRPRGSPLHF. The chain combines TRBV2 with TRBJ1-6, with a possible D match to TRBD1 (6 bases). Trimming pared 8 bases from V and 9 bases from J, leaving 14 bases between. Germline lookup yields CDR1 SNHLY and CDR2 FYNNEI. The CDR3 covers 13 residues.